This TCR beta chain stems from a study of cytomegalovirus exposure and HLA in healthy donors. Broader study findings: Most TCR beta V segments were productive about 87% or about 30% of the time in an earlier analysis. When the data were analyzed later, several of the most significant clusters appeared to be linked to common viral pathogens.

It was with 60 Vbeta and 13 Jbeta primers that the PCR ran. The assay was immunoSEQ multiplex PCR, and TCRdb's table has in-frame clones only and misses some. Counted here are 250,000 to 350,000 clones, around two thirds occurring once; the ten biggest clones make up about 2.1%. This clone was picked up a small number of times. Its cognate antigen is unknown. What was sequenced was PBMCs. The source is a female donor in good health and CMV-seronegative.

In DNA, the CDR3 is TGTGCCTGGATGGACCCAGGGTTGGATAATTCACCCCTCCACTTT. It specifies CAWMDPGLDNSPLHF. The chain uses TRBV30 and TRBJ1-6; D perhaps matches TRBD1 (5 bases). V lost 4 bases and J 5 bases, leaving 15 bases between the germline ends. CDR3 length: 15 amino acids. The germline gives CDR1 GTSNPN, CDR2 SVGIG (reference sequence).